Listed here is a single TCR beta chain. Trimming shortened V by 1 base and J by 6 bases, and 20 bases separated the two germline ends. CDR3 length equals 16 residues. Germline CDR1 is SGHRS and CDR2 is YFSETQ. These data belong to a study of blood T cell repertoires in COVID-19. About the study: The samples span acute and convalescent COVID-19 from the United States, Italy and Spain.

Only in-frame clones appear in the TCRdb table, and some are missing; sequencing was by immunoSEQ multiplex PCR. The profile shows fewer than 110,000 clones, about 90% of them singletons. This clonotype was obtained from a man aged 35 to 55 with active or convalescent COVID-19. This sequence joins TRBV5-1 and TRBJ2-7, with a possible D match to TRBD1 (6 bases). Sequences were obtained from peripheral blood. The CDR3: CASSLIRDTASGEQYF. CDR3 in DNA: TGCGCCAGCAGCTTGATTCGGGACACCGCTTCGGGCGAGCAGTACTTC.